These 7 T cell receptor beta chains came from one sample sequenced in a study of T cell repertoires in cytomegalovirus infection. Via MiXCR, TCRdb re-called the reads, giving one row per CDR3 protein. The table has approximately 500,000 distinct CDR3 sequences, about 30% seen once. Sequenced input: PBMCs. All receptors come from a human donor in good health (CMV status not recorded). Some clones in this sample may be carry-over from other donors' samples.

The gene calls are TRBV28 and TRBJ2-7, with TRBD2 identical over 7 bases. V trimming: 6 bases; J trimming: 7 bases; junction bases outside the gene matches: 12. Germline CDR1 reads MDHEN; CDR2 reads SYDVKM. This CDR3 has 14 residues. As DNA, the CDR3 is TGTGCCAGCAGGCCTGGACTAGGCGGTGGAGAGCAGTACTTC. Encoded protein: CASRPGLGGGEQYF.

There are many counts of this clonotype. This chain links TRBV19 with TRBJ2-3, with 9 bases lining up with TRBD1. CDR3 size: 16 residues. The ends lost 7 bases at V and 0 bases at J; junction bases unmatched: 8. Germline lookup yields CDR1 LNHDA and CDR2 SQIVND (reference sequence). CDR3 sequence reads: CASKGTGPLSTDTQYF. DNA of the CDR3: TGTGCCAGTAAAGGGACAGGGCCCCTGAGCACAGATACGCAGTATTTT.

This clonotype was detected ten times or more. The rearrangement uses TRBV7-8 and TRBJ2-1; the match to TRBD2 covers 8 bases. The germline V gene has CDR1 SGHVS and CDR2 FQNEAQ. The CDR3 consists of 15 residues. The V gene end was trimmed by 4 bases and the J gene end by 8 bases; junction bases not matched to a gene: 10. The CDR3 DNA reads TGTGCCAGCAGCTACCATACCGAAGCGGGAGATGAGCAGTTCTTC. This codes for CASSYHTEAGDEQFF.

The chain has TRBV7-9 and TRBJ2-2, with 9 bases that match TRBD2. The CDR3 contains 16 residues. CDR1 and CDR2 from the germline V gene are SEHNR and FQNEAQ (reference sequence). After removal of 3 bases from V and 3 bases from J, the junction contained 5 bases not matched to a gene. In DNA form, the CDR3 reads TGTGCCAGCAGCTTCCCTAGCGGGATACACACCGGGGAGCTGTTTTTT. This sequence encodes CASSFPSGIHTGELFF.

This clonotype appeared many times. The DNA of the CDR3 is TGTGCCAGCAGCTTAGCAGCCTCCTATAGCAATCAGCCCCAGCATTTT. It encodes CASSLAASYSNQPQHF. This chain uses TRBV7-2 with TRBJ1-5; D is undetermined. The germline V and J ends were trimmed by 0 bases and 0 bases, with 9 bases remaining between them. Germline V lookup: CDR1 SGHTA, CDR2 FQGNSA. CDR3 length: 16 amino acids.

This CDR3 is CSAGSGGDQPQHF. CDR3 bases: TGCAGCGCTGGGTCCGGGGGGGATCAGCCCCAGCATTTT. The V and J genes are TRBV29-1 and TRBJ1-5, with D possibly TRBD1 on 5 matching bases. V shed 7 bases and J shed 5 bases, with 15 bases lying between them. This CDR3 is 13 amino acids long. Germline CDR1 reads SQVTM; CDR2 reads ANQGSEA.

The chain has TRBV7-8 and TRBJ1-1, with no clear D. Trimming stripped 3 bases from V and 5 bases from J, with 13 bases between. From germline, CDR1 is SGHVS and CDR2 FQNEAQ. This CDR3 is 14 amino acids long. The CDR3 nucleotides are TGTGCCAGCAGCTTTTTCCTGGAGTCTACTGAAGCTTTCTTT. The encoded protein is CASSFFLESTEAFF.